This TCR beta chain originates from a study of OX40 agonist ivuxolimab in advanced cancers. Trimming took off 3 bases at V and 4 bases at J, with 5 bases between the two ends. Germline V gene data show CDR1 as GTSNPN and CDR2 as SVGIG (reference sequence). The CDR3 is 11 residues long. Clones were sequenced by immunoSEQ multiplex PCR, and TCRdb holds only the in-frame ones, with some missing. The sample includes 90,000 to 100,000 clones, roughly nine tenths of them seen just once. On this clone: Other DNA sequences of this sample code for an identical CDR3.

The V call is TRBV30, the J call TRBJ2-3; D is unresolved. The clonotype comes from an adult with an advanced solid tumor such as melanoma, head and neck, liver or kidney cancer. The material was CD4+ or CD8+ T cells sorted from blood, obtained in a trial of the OX40 agonist ivuxolimab. CDR3 DNA: TGTGCCTGGAGCGTCTCAGATACGCAGTATTTT. This encodes CAWSVSDTQYF.